These 30 T cell receptor beta chains were all obtained from the same sample, sequenced in a study of CD8 T cells in ankylosing spondylitis. Study-level results: A TCR beta motif of eight or nine highly homologous variants seemed to mark ankylosing spondylitis blood.

No cognate antigen is known for these TCRs. TCRdb analysed the 5' RACE reads with MiXCR anew, one entry per CDR3 protein. The sample lists 750,000 to 850,000 distinct CDR3 sequences, roughly 12% occurring once. The sequenced sample was blood, either unsorted or a sorted T cell fraction (not recorded which). These receptors all come from a male donor with ankylosing spondylitis.

This clonotype was counted many times. CDR3 loop: CASSLIGQQPQHF. CDR3 bases: TGTGCCAGCAGCCTCATTGGTCAACAGCCCCAGCATTTT. This rearrangement joins TRBV7-2 to TRBJ1-5; D remains unclear. Germline V gene lookup returns CDR1 SGHTA and CDR2 FQGNSA. V dropped 5 bases and J dropped 7 bases, with 12 bases sitting between them. The CDR3 sequence is 13 residues long.

CDR3 in DNA: TGTGCCATCAGTGATGGCAGCCCCTCTGAGCAGTACTTC. It codes for CAISDGSPSEQYF. This chain uses TRBV10-3 with TRBJ2-7; D uncertain. The CDR3 totals 13 residues. Germline loops: CDR1 ENHRY, CDR2 SYGVKD. With 3 bases removed from V and 7 bases from J, the gap between germline ends came to 13 bases.

This clonotype was counted between two and nine times. V gene TRBV20-1 combines with J gene TRBJ2-3; D is possibly TRBD1 (5 bases). This CDR3 comprises 12 residues. The V end lost 5 bases, the J end lost 3 bases, and 9 bases lay between the germline ends. Germline-derived CDR1 and CDR2 are DFQATT and SNEGSKA (reference sequence). The CDR3 DNA is TGCAGTGCTTCGACAGAAACAGATACGCAGTATTTT. It specifies CSASTETDTQYF.

Only a few counts were recorded for this clonotype. The CDR3 DNA sequence: TGCGCCAGCAGCCAAGGGCCTTTCCGGGACAGGAAGAATCAGCCCCAGCATTTT. Translation gives CASSQGPFRDRKNQPQHF. The V and J genes are TRBV4-1 and TRBJ1-5; 8 nucleotides align to TRBD1. V shed 1 base and J 4 bases; nucleotides not matched to a gene: 12. CDR1 and CDR2 from the germline V gene are MGHRA and YSYEKL. The CDR3 totals 18 residues.

This clonotype was observed a few times. The chain is built from TRBV20-1 and TRBJ1-4; no reliable D call. Between the trimmed V and J ends, which lost 3 bases and 5 bases, there was a span of 7 bases. This CDR3 comprises 12 residues. CDR1 and CDR2 (germline): DFQATT, SNEGSKA (reference sequence). The CDR3 region has the DNA TGCAGTGCTAGCCCGGGGAATGAAAAACTGTTTTTT. Protein sequence: CSASPGNEKLFF.

The V and J genes are TRBV7-9 and TRBJ2-7; 8 bases are shared with TRBD2. The V gene's germline CDR1 is SEHNR and CDR2 FQNEAQ (reference sequence). V was pared by 1 base and J by 7 bases, with 12 bases of the junction left unmatched. The CDR3 contains 16 residues. The CDR3 DNA is TGTGCCAGCAGCTTAGGGGGTAGTAGCGGGATGCGGGAGCAGTACTTC. It translates to CASSLGGSSGMREQYF.

The V call is TRBV9, the J call TRBJ2-5, with D possibly TRBD1 on 6 matching bases. Per germline, CDR1 SGDLS and CDR2 YYNGEE. This CDR3 is 15 amino acids long. The V end was cut by 0 bases, the J end by 3 bases, with 12 bases between. The CDR3 loop reads CASSVVGQLEETQYF. CDR3 nucleotide sequence: TGTGCCAGCAGCGTAGTCGGACAGTTGGAAGAGACCCAGTACTTC.

This clonotype has more than one count but fewer than ten. The chain has TRBV20-1 and TRBJ1-4; a possible D gene is TRBD1 (6 bases). V lost 3 bases and J 7 bases, leaving 18 bases between the germline ends. Germline CDR1 DFQATT, CDR2 SNEGSKA (reference sequence). The CDR3 has 15 residues. The CDR3 spells CSARRRGPGREKLFF. The CDR3 region has the DNA TGCAGTGCTAGGCGCAGGGGCCCAGGACGTGAAAAACTGTTTTTT.

V and J are TRBV20-1 and TRBJ2-5; D not certain. V lost 0 bases to trimming and J lost 3 bases, with 8 bases between them. Germline lookup yields CDR1 DFQATT and CDR2 SNEGSKA (reference sequence). The CDR3 sequence is 13 residues long. Here the CDR3 reads CSARDQVKETQYF. The CDR3 DNA is TGCAGTGCTAGAGATCAAGTAAAAGAGACCCAGTACTTC.

This clonotype was recorded a few times. This chain links TRBV5-1 with TRBJ2-3; 11 bases align to TRBD2. Germline assignment: CDR1 SGHRS and CDR2 YFSETQ. Trimming removed 4 bases from V and 3 bases from J; junction bases left unmatched: 4. The CDR3 covers 15 residues. The CDR3 spells CASSTSGSMTDTQYF. The CDR3, as DNA: TGCGCCAGCAGCACTAGCGGGAGTATGACAGATACGCAGTATTTT.

This clonotype came up a few times. This rearrangement joins TRBV6-1 to TRBJ1-5; D gene ambiguous. Germline CDR1 MNHNS, CDR2 SASEGT. Between the trimmed V and J ends, which lost 4 bases and 7 bases, there was a span of 8 bases. This CDR3 is built from 12 residues. This CDR3 reads CASSALAQPQHF. The CDR3 DNA reads TGTGCCAGCAGTGCTTTAGCCCAGCCCCAGCATTTT.

This clonotype was seen repeatedly, ten times or more. This chain links TRBV9 with TRBJ1-5; a possible D gene is TRBD1 (5 bases). CDR1 and CDR2 (germline): SGDLS, YYNGEE. This CDR3 is built from 15 residues. Trimming took off 4 bases at V and 1 base at J, with 12 bases between the two ends. Here the CDR3 reads CASSPRGGSNQPQHF. The CDR3 bases are TGTGCCAGCAGCCCTCGGGGGGGAAGCAATCAGCCCCAGCATTTT. Variable domain in full (rest from reference TRBV9 and TRBJ1-5): DSGVTQTPKHLITATGQRVTLRCSPRSGDLSVYWYQQSLDQGLQFLIQYYNGEERAKGNILERFSAQQFPDLHSELNLSSLELGDSALYFCASSPRGGSNQPQHFGDGTRLSIL.

V is TRBV20-1 and J is TRBJ2-1, with TRBD2 identical over 10 bases. CDR1 and CDR2 from the germline V gene are DFQATT and SNEGSKA (reference sequence). V shed 6 bases and J 2 bases; nucleotides not matched to a gene: 1. This CDR3 is 13 amino acids long. CDR3 protein: CSAGLAAYNEQFF. The CDR3 DNA reads TGCAGTGCCGGACTAGCGGCCTACAATGAGCAGTTCTTC.

The chain is built from TRBV5-1 and TRBJ2-5; TRBD1 or TRBD2 may be the D gene (5 bases each). V lost 4 bases to trimming and J lost 5 bases, with 12 bases between them. The CDR3 consists of 13 residues. Germline values: CDR1 SGHRS, CDR2 YFSETQ. CDR3 in amino acids: CASSLGDLETQYF. CDR3 bases: TGCGCCAGCAGCCTGGGGGATTTGGAGACCCAGTACTTC.

This chain links TRBV15 with TRBJ1-6, with no clear D. Trimming shortened V by 0 bases and J by 8 bases, and 14 bases separated the two germline ends. Germline CDR1 is LNHNV and CDR2 is YYDKDF (reference sequence). The CDR3 consists of 16 residues. Written as DNA, the CDR3 is TGTGCCACCAGCAGAGATTTAGGACGGTGGGATTCACCCCTCCACTTT. Protein product: CATSRDLGRWDSPLHF.

A few counts support this clonotype. The chain has TRBV7-2 and TRBJ2-3; no firm D call. The V gene lost 5 bases and the J gene lost 2 bases, with 8 bases spanning the gap. The CDR3 has 13 residues. Germline V gene data show CDR1 as SGHTA and CDR2 as FQGNSA. The chain's CDR3 is CASSPFPTDTQYF. The CDR3 DNA follows: TGTGCCAGCAGCCCCTTCCCCACAGATACGCAGTATTTT.

The chain links TRBV10-3 to TRBJ2-2; D is undetermined. In germline, CDR1 is ENHRY, CDR2 SYGVKD. With 6 bases removed from V and 0 bases from J, the gap between germline ends came to 8 bases. The CDR3 runs 14 residues. The CDR3 sequence: CAIRNDANTGELFF. CDR3 in DNA: TGTGCCATCAGAAACGACGCGAACACCGGGGAGCTGTTTTTT.

This clonotype was counted only a few times. The chain recombines TRBV20-1 with TRBJ2-1, with unresolved D. The length of the CDR3 is 13 residues. In germline, CDR1 is DFQATT, CDR2 SNEGSKA (reference sequence). The CDR3, as DNA: TGCAGCTGGGTCGGCCTCTCCTACAATGAGCAGTTCTTC. Translating gives CSWVGLSYNEQFF.

The chain links TRBV4-3 to TRBJ2-7; 7 nucleotides align to TRBD1. Germline CDR1 LGHNA, CDR2 YSLEER. The CDR3 has 15 amino acids. V trimming: 5 bases; J trimming: 10 bases; junction bases outside the gene matches: 17. The CDR3 DNA follows: TGCGCCAGCAGCTATCTCGGGGACAGCCAATATTCCCAGTACTTC. The encoded protein is CASSYLGDSQYSQYF.

The gene calls are TRBV10-3 and TRBJ2-7, with D perhaps TRBD2 (5 bases). Per the germline V gene, CDR1 is ENHRY and CDR2 is SYGVKD. The CDR3 sequence is 13 residues long. V shed 0 bases and J shed 5 bases, with 8 bases lying between them. DNA of the CDR3: TGTGCCATCAGTGAGTCAGACTATGACGAGCAGTACTTC. It codes for CAISESDYDEQYF.

This clonotype was counted only a few times. The chain carries TRBV10-3 and TRBJ2-7; D remains ambiguous. Germline values: CDR1 ENHRY, CDR2 SYGVKD. Deletions cut 3 bases from V and 5 bases from J, with 20 bases between. This CDR3 has 16 amino acids. The DNA of the CDR3 is TGTGCCATCAGTGACCGCCGTGGGCAGGCCCCTCACGAGCAGTACTTC. It specifies CAISDRRGQAPHEQYF.

The rearrangement uses TRBV20-1 and TRBJ2-2, with 7 bases matching TRBD2. The V gene end was trimmed by 0 bases and the J gene end by 1 base; junction bases not matched to a gene: 8. The CDR3 runs 17 residues. CDR1 and CDR2 (germline): DFQATT, SNEGSKA (reference sequence). The CDR3 here is CSARDIRVAGNTGELFF. The DNA for the CDR3 is TGCAGTGCTAGAGATATTCGAGTAGCGGGGAACACCGGGGAGCTGTTTTTT.

The V call is TRBV6-5, the J call TRBJ2-2; 11 nucleotides align to TRBD2. Looked up from germline, CDR1 is MNHEY and CDR2 is SVGAGI. J was trimmed by 7 bases and V by 3 bases; bases with no gene match: 4. The CDR3 consists of 15 residues. The CDR3 nucleotides read TGTGCCAGCAGTTATTCGGGACTAGCGGACGGGGAGCTGTTTTTT. Its translation: CASSYSGLADGELFF.

The CDR3 loop is CASSQNPGLNTEAFF. The CDR3, as DNA: TGTGCCAGCAGCCAAAACCCGGGCCTGAACACTGAAGCTTTCTTT. The V gene is TRBV6-2 or TRBV6-3, the J gene TRBJ1-1; D uncertain. Per the germline V gene, CDR1 is MNHEY and CDR2 is SVGEGT. The V and J ends lost 6 bases and 0 bases respectively, with 14 bases between them. CDR3 length equals 15 residues.

This clonotype has more than one count but fewer than ten. The V and J genes are TRBV5-5 and TRBJ1-1; no reliable D call. Trimming shortened V by 1 base and J by 4 bases, and 8 bases separated the two germline ends. Germline loops: CDR1 SGHKS, CDR2 YYEKEE (reference sequence). The CDR3 loop spans 13 amino acids. The chain's CDR3 is CASSLIPSTEAFF. The CDR3 DNA is TGTGCCAGCAGCTTGATACCGAGCACTGAAGCTTTCTTT.

This clonotype turned up a few times. The chain couples TRBV12-3 or TRBV12-4 to TRBJ1-1; no definite D call. V dropped 3 bases and J dropped 1 base, with 9 bases sitting between them. The CDR3 totals 14 residues. In DNA form, the CDR3 reads TGTGCCAGCAGTTTTCGCGATTCGAACACTGAAGCTTTCTTT. It encodes CASSFRDSNTEAFF.

In this sample, this clonotype turned up a few times. The chain has TRBV5-1 and TRBJ1-2; D is possibly TRBD1 (6 bases). In germline, CDR1 is SGHRS, CDR2 YFSETQ. CDR3 length: 13 amino acids. Trimming took off 4 bases at V and 5 bases at J, with 12 bases between the two ends. CDR3 protein: CASSTGTPYGYTF. The DNA of the CDR3 is TGCGCCAGCAGCACCGGGACACCTTATGGCTACACCTTC.

This clonotype was found a few times. The rearrangement uses TRBV29-1 and TRBJ1-4; D is uncertain. V was cut by 0 bases and J by 5 bases, with 7 bases left in between. This CDR3 spans 13 amino acids. Germline-derived CDR1 and CDR2 are SQVTM and ANQGSEA. CDR3 sequence reads: CSVEEELNEKLFF. The DNA of the CDR3 is TGCAGCGTTGAAGAGGAATTAAATGAAAAACTGTTTTTT.

The CDR3 DNA follows: TGTGCCAGTTCGGAGGGATCCGCCACTGAAGCTTTCTTT. Residues: CASSEGSATEAFF. The chain recombines TRBV19 with TRBJ1-1; D call uncertain. CDR1 and CDR2 from the germline V gene are LNHDA and SQIVND (reference sequence). There are 13 residues in the CDR3. V lost 8 bases to trimming and J lost 4 bases, with 14 bases between them.

The chain uses TRBV27 and TRBJ1-3; D ambiguous. V lost 6 bases to trimming and J lost 4 bases, with 19 bases between them. The CDR3 covers 16 residues. Per germline, CDR1 MNHEY and CDR2 SMNVEV (reference sequence). The CDR3 sequence: CASSSPTRTGGNTIYF. In DNA, the CDR3 is TGTGCCAGCAGCTCCCCAACGAGAACGGGAGGAAACACCATATATTTT.